These T cell receptor beta chains were read from a single sample in a study of shared clonotypes between healthy human individuals. Produced via immunoSEQ multiplex PCR; TCRdb's table is partial and in-frame only. Of some 2 million clones listed, about 95% are singletons. Sequenced: naive CD8+ T cells sorted from blood. All receptors come from a young man in good health. CDR3s include the opening cysteine and the closing phenylalanine or tryptophan. The order of the fields is J gene, clone size, D gene, V gene, CDR3 protein, CDR3 DNA. D genes are given only for firm matches. Some rows mark clone size as missing; the rest say once, few, many or name a class of expanded clone.

>TRBJ1-2|NA|NA|TRBV5-1
CASSPPGAWYGYTF
TGCGCCAGCAGCCCCCCGGGGGCCTGGTATGGCTACACCTTC
>TRBJ1-6|NA|NA|TRBV5-1
CASSLRGRESPLHF
TGCGCCAGCAGCTTGCGGGGAAGGGAATCACCCCTCCACTTT
>TRBJ2-3|once|NA|TRBV14
CASSQLYTDTQYF
TGTGCCAGCAGCCAACTATACACAGATACGCAGTATTTT
>TRBJ2-3|NA|NA|TRBV6-5
CASSEFGTDTQYF
TGTGCCAGCAGCGAGTTTGGCACAGATACGCAGTATTTT
>TRBJ2-1|NA|TRBD2|TRBV4-3
CASSPRLAAPEQFF
TGCGCCAGCAGCCCCCGGCTAGCGGCCCCCGAGCAGTTCTTC
>TRBJ2-2|NA|NA|TRBV5-6
CASSWGVTGELFF
TGTGCCAGCAGCTGGGGCGTCACCGGGGAGCTGTTTTTT
>TRBJ2-7|NA|NA|TRBV6-5
CASSYSISEGEQYF
TGTGCCAGCAGTTACTCGATATCAGAGGGCGAGCAGTACTTC
>TRBJ2-7|NA|NA|TRBV6-1
CASSEGRLYEQYF
TGTGCCAGCAGTGAAGGGAGACTCTACGAGCAGTACTTC
>TRBJ2-2|NA|NA|TRBV19
CASSIDLEVTGELFF
TGTGCCAGTAGTATAGATCTAGAGGTTACCGGGGAGCTGTTTTTT
>TRBJ2-1|NA|NA|TRBV7-9
CASSLGGRGNEQFF
TGTGCCAGCAGCTTAGGAGGGAGAGGTAATGAGCAGTTCTTC
>TRBJ2-5|NA|TRBD1|TRBV7-9
CASSPYWGQTQETQYF
TGTGCCAGCAGCCCTTACTGGGGACAGACACAAGAGACCCAGTACTTC
>TRBJ2-3|NA|NA|TRBV29-1
CSVEATIADTQYF
TGCAGCGTTGAGGCGACAATTGCAGATACGCAGTATTTT
>TRBJ1-2|NA|NA|TRBV25-1
CASSDTGFSGYTF
TGTGCCAGCAGTGATACAGGATTTAGCGGCTACACCTTC
>TRBJ1-1|NA|NA|TRBV27
CATRHGLNTEAFF
TGTGCCACCCGACACGGGCTGAACACTGAAGCTTTCTTT
>TRBJ2-3|NA|TRBD2|TRBV5-1
CASSPGLAGGDTQYF
TGCGCCAGCAGCCCCGGACTAGCGGGAGGAGATACGCAGTATTTT
>TRBJ2-7|NA|TRBD2|TRBV5-1
CASSLGLADPYEQYF
TGCGCCAGCAGCTTGGGGCTAGCGGACCCCTACGAGCAGTACTTC
>TRBJ2-1|NA|NA|TRBV4-1
CASSLLNGPRNEQFF
TGCGCCAGCAGCCTCCTGAATGGGCCCCGCAATGAGCAGTTCTTC
>TRBJ2-1|NA|TRBD2|TRBV27
CASSQGLAGASGNEQFF
TGTGCCAGCAGCCAGGGACTAGCGGGGGCGTCTGGTAATGAGCAGTTCTTC
>TRBJ2-1|NA|NA|TRBV7-2
CASSLVLGLWERNEQFF
TGTGCCAGCAGCTTGGTGCTAGGTCTGTGGGAGAGGAATGAGCAGTTCTTC
>TRBJ2-7|NA|NA|TRBV21-1
CASTSEVGVRDVGQYF
TGTGCCAGCACCTCGGAGGTAGGGGTCCGAGACGTCGGGCAGTACTTC
>TRBJ2-5|NA|TRBD2|TRBV5-4
CASSSLSAGELQETQYF
TGTGCCAGCAGCTCTTTAAGCGCGGGAGAACTCCAAGAGACCCAGTACTTC
>TRBJ1-1|once|NA|TRBV5-6
CASSWAGEPEAFF
TGTGCCAGCAGCTGGGCAGGGGAACCTGAAGCTTTCTTT
>TRBJ1-2|NA|TRBD1|TRBV6-5
CASSYTLSGGGYTF
TGTGCCAGCAGTTACACTCTCTCAGGGGGAGGCTACACCTTC